The 29 T cell receptor beta chains listed next were all sequenced from one sample in a study of blood T cell repertoires in COVID-19 (TCRdb year 2020). Libraries were prepared through the immunoSEQ multiplex PCR assay. Not all clones reach the TCRdb copy of this immuneACCESS table, which keeps in-frame sequences only. Checked studies attribute under half of the gap to unresolved V genes and leave the rest unexplained. Within this sample are roughly 140,000 clones, with 84% of them counted one time only. The ten largest clones take up less than 2.5% of the sample. The sequenced material came from peripheral blood. The receptors stem from a man in his 70s with acute or convalescent COVID-19.

The chain joins TRBV28 to TRBJ2-3, with 8 bases fitting TRBD2. The CDR3 runs 13 residues. Germline V gene data show CDR1 as MDHEN and CDR2 as SYDVKM. The CDR3 here is CACRGGRTDTQYF. As DNA, the CDR3 is TGTGCATGTCGCGGGGGGAGGACAGATACGCAGTATTTT.

This chain links TRBV5-4 with TRBJ1-5; the D is unclear. V lost 0 bases to trimming and J lost 3 bases, with 10 bases between them. The CDR3 spans 15 residues. The V gene's germline CDR1 is SGHNT and CDR2 YYREEE (reference sequence). CDR3 bases: TGTGCCAGCAGCTTGGATGGAGGGCTCAATCAGCCCCAGCATTTT. It yields the protein CASSLDGGLNQPQHF.

V usage is TRBV18 and J usage is TRBJ2-6; TRBD1 agrees at 11 bases. The CDR3 totals 19 residues. Germline values: CDR1 KGHSH, CDR2 LQKENI. The V segment lost 3 bases and the J segment 0 bases; nucleotides outside the gene matches: 7. CDR3 region: CASSPSDRGPHSGANVLTF. The CDR3 DNA sequence: TGTGCCAGCTCACCCTCGGACAGGGGGCCGCACTCTGGGGCCAACGTCCTGACTTTC.

Here the CDR3 reads CASSVYSVAGSSNEQFF. DNA of the CDR3: TGCGCCAGCAGTGTGTATTCTGTGGCGGGATCATCCAATGAGCAGTTCTTC. This chain links TRBV10-1 with TRBJ2-1, with D possibly matching TRBD2 (6 bases). Trimming shortened V by 4 bases and J by 6 bases, and 22 bases separated the two germline ends. Germline V gene sequence: CDR1 WNHNN, CDR2 SYGVQD (reference sequence). CDR3 size: 17 residues.

The gene calls are TRBV24-1 and TRBJ1-2; 7 nucleotides line up with TRBD1. J was trimmed by 2 bases and V by 4 bases; bases with no gene match: 3. This CDR3 region has 14 residues. Germline V gene sequence: CDR1 KGHDR, CDR2 SFDVKD. This CDR3 reads CATSESTGNYGYTF. CDR3 in DNA: TGTGCCACCAGTGAGTCGACAGGGAACTATGGCTACACCTTC.

J is TRBJ2-7 and V is TRBV6-6; 8 bases are a match to TRBD1. V was pared by 2 bases and J by 6 bases, with 6 bases of the junction left unmatched. Germline V gives CDR1 MNHNY, CDR2 SVGAGI (reference sequence). The CDR3 spans 14 residues. The DNA for the CDR3 is TGTGCCAGCAGTTACCTCGCAGGGGGCGGCGAGCAGTACTTC. It codes for CASSYLAGGGEQYF.

This chain links TRBV7-3 with TRBJ2-2; TRBD1 is a possible D gene (5 bases). Germline V gene sequence: CDR1 SGHTA, CDR2 FQGTGA. This CDR3 is built from 12 residues. Trimming cost V 9 bases and J 2 bases, with 7 bases left between them. The CDR3 DNA reads TGTGCCAGTGGGGCTAACACCGGGGAGCTGTTTTTT. Translating gives CASGANTGELFF.

V usage is TRBV7-2 and J usage is TRBJ2-7; 11 bases map to TRBD2. This CDR3 is built from 15 residues. The germline V gene encodes CDR1 SGHTA and CDR2 FQGNSA. V was clipped by 5 bases and J by 4 bases; unmatched bases: 7. CDR3 sequence (DNA): TGTGCCAGCAGCCTACTAGCGGGAGCGTCGTACGAGCAGTACTTC. This sequence encodes CASSLLAGASYEQYF.

V and J are TRBV27 and TRBJ2-4; 7 positions agree with TRBD1. Germline lookup yields CDR1 MNHEY and CDR2 SMNVEV (reference sequence). The J segment lost 0 bases and the V segment lost 1 base, leaving 15 bases of the junction unmatched. The CDR3 runs 20 residues. The CDR3 DNA sequence: TGTGCCAGCAGTTTATTATTTTCGAGGGGGCGCACGGGAGCCAAAAACATTCAGTACTTC. Translating it yields CASSLLFSRGRTGAKNIQYF.

This chain joins TRBV28 and TRBJ2-1, with 7 bases lining up with TRBD1. V was pared by 8 bases and J by 6 bases, with 7 bases of the junction left unmatched. This CDR3 contains 13 residues. In germline, CDR1 is MDHEN, CDR2 SYDVKM. CDR3 protein: CASWQGVTNEQFF. Written as DNA, the CDR3 is TGTGCCAGCTGGCAGGGGGTTACCAATGAGCAGTTCTTC.

The CDR3 here is CASSIVEGLGQPQHF. In DNA, the CDR3 is TGTGCCAGTAGTATAGTCGAGGGACTAGGGCAGCCCCAGCATTTT. The rearrangement links TRBV19 to TRBJ1-5; weak D call: TRBD1 (5 bases). There are 15 residues in the CDR3. V was shortened by 1 base and J by 7 bases, with 14 bases between the two germline ends. Germline V lookup: CDR1 LNHDA, CDR2 SQIVND (reference sequence).

The chain has TRBV5-1 and TRBJ1-2; the D gene is possibly TRBD1 (5 bases). The V gene lost 4 bases and the J gene lost 1 base, with 14 bases spanning the gap. Germline CDR1 and CDR2: SGHRS and YFSETQ. The CDR3 totals 15 residues. The chain's CDR3 is CASSLGALSNYGYTF. In DNA form, the CDR3 reads TGCGCCAGCAGCCTTGGGGCACTAAGTAACTATGGCTACACCTTC.

This clone was recorded only once. V is TRBV15 and J is TRBJ1-1, with 8 bases lining up with TRBD1. The junction had 6 bases not matched to a gene; V was cut back by 2 bases and J by 1 base. The CDR3 has 16 amino acids. From germline, CDR1 is LNHNV and CDR2 YYDKDF (reference sequence). CDR3 coding DNA: TGTGCCACCAGCAGACGGACAGGGACCGGGAACACTGAAGCTTTCTTT. This encodes CATSRRTGTGNTEAFF.

V gene TRBV25-1 combines with J gene TRBJ1-1, with D perhaps matching TRBD1 (5 bases). The CDR3 contains 12 residues. The germline gives CDR1 MGHDK, CDR2 SYGVNS. V lost 7 bases to trimming and J lost 5 bases, with 11 bases between them. The CDR3 spells CASILGETEAFF. For the CDR3, the DNA is TGTGCCAGCATCTTAGGGGAAACTGAAGCTTTCTTT.

The CDR3 coding sequence is TGTGCCAGCAGCTTACAAAGGGGACAGGGGCGCGAGCAGTACTTC. This encodes CASSLQRGQGREQYF. This chain links TRBV7-2 with TRBJ2-7; TRBD1 matches 10 bases. The V and J ends lost 2 bases and 6 bases, in that order; junction bases with no gene match: 7. Looked up from germline, CDR1 is SGHTA and CDR2 is FQGNSA. The length of the CDR3 is 15 residues.

This clone was recorded a few times. The chain carries TRBV4-1 and TRBJ2-7; maybe TRBD1 (5 bases). Deletions cut 1 base from V and 2 bases from J, with 12 bases between. Germline V gene data show CDR1 as MGHRA and CDR2 as YSYEKL. The CDR3 length is 15 residues. CDR3 amino acids: CASSQGQGGTYEQYF. CDR3 in DNA: TGCGCCAGCAGCCAAGGGCAGGGTGGGACCTACGAGCAGTACTTC.

The chain is built from TRBV19 and TRBJ1-6; no definite D call. The length of the CDR3 is 14 residues. Per the germline V gene, CDR1 is LNHDA and CDR2 is SQIVND (reference sequence). The V end lost 4 bases, the J end lost 9 bases, and 13 bases lay between the germline ends. The chain's CDR3 is CASSKAEEGSPLHF. In DNA form, the CDR3 reads TGTGCCAGTAGTAAGGCAGAGGAGGGTTCACCCCTCCACTTT.

The chain is built from TRBV7-3 and TRBJ2-3; 7 positions match TRBD1. J was trimmed by 5 bases and V by 5 bases; bases with no gene match: 13. Germline V gene lookup returns CDR1 SGHTA and CDR2 FQGTGA. The CDR3 runs to 16 residues. Written as DNA, the CDR3 is TGTGCCAGCAGCCAACGCGCCGGGACAGCTTTAGATACGCAGTATTTT. Protein sequence: CASSQRAGTALDTQYF.

This rearrangement joins TRBV7-9 to TRBJ1-3; 8 bases agree with TRBD1. The CDR3 totals 14 residues. V lost 11 bases, J lost 1 base, and 7 bases stayed unmatched. In germline, CDR1 is SEHNR, CDR2 FQNEAQ (reference sequence). CDR3 sequence reads: CAGDRGESGNTIYF. In DNA form, the CDR3 reads TGTGCCGGCGACAGGGGCGAATCTGGAAACACCATATATTTT.

The rearrangement joins TRBV5-1 to TRBJ1-1, with D uncertain. This CDR3 has 14 residues. Germline CDR1 is SGHRS and CDR2 is YFSETQ. The ends were cut back, 0 bases at V and 4 bases at J, with 10 bases in the middle. The CDR3 loop is CASSLGAGFTEAFF. The CDR3 nucleotides are TGCGCCAGCAGCTTGGGGGCGGGCTTCACTGAAGCTTTCTTT.

The genes are TRBV4-1 and TRBJ2-5; D might be TRBD2 (6 bases). The V gene's germline CDR1 is MGHRA and CDR2 YSYEKL. This CDR3 spans 14 amino acids. V was clipped by 1 base and J by 9 bases, with 15 bases between them. CDR3 region: CASSQVGLQVAQYF. The CDR3 region has the DNA TGCGCCAGCAGCCAAGTCGGACTACAGGTGGCCCAGTACTTC.

J is TRBJ2-1 and V is TRBV4-2, with 8 bases lining up with TRBD2. The germline CDR1 and CDR2 sequences are LGHNA and YNFKEQ. With 0 bases clipped from V and 5 bases from J, the junction kept 3 bases outside the gene matches. The CDR3 totals 15 residues. The CDR3 coding sequence is TGTGCCAGCAGCCAAGATTACGGGGGGGACAATGAGCAGTTCTTC. Translation gives CASSQDYGGDNEQFF.

V is TRBV7-9 and J is TRBJ2-2, with 13 nucleotides matching TRBD2. From germline, CDR1 is SEHNR and CDR2 FQNEAQ (reference sequence). V lost 6 bases and J lost 4; bases outside the gene matches: 2. The CDR3 runs to 15 residues. The CDR3 coding sequence is TGTGCCAGCAGTCGGACTAGCGGGGGCACCGGGGAGCTGTTTTTT. Protein product: CASSRTSGGTGELFF.

The V call is TRBV5-1, the J call TRBJ1-2; TRBD1 agrees at 9 bases. CDR3 length: 16 residues. The V and J ends lost 0 bases and 3 bases, in that order; junction bases with no gene match: 6. Per the germline V gene, CDR1 is SGHRS and CDR2 is YFSETQ. As DNA, the CDR3 is TGCGCCAGCAGCTTGGATCGAGGGACAGGGTACTATGGCTACACCTTC. Protein sequence: CASSLDRGTGYYGYTF.

The gene calls are TRBV11-2 and TRBJ2-7; 9 bases agree with TRBD2. This CDR3 has 13 residues. V was clipped by 7 bases and J by 5 bases; unmatched bases: 6. CDR1 SGHAT and CDR2 FQNNGV come from the germline V gene. The CDR3 here is CASNQREVDEQYF. CDR3 coding DNA: TGTGCCAGCAACCAGCGGGAGGTCGACGAGCAGTACTTC.

A few counts support this clone. The chain joins TRBV5-1 to TRBJ2-3; 12 nucleotides line up with TRBD1. Germline V gene lookup returns CDR1 SGHRS and CDR2 YFSETQ. Trimming removed 5 bases from V and 5 bases from J; junction bases left unmatched: 18. The CDR3 has 19 residues. CDR3 coding DNA: TGCGCCAGCAGGCTGGTGGCCGGGACAGGGGGCTCCTTAGGAGATACGCAGTATTTT. Residues: CASRLVAGTGGSLGDTQYF.

The chain recombines TRBV7-9 with TRBJ1-6; possible D gene TRBD1, 6 bases. The CDR3 loop spans 16 amino acids. Trimming shortened V by 0 bases and J by 10 bases, and 16 bases separated the two germline ends. CDR1 is SEHNR and CDR2 is FQNEAQ in the germline V gene (reference sequence). The CDR3 sequence: CASSLAPGGGGSPLHF. The DNA for the CDR3 is TGTGCCAGCAGCTTAGCGCCGGGGGGCGGAGGGTCACCCCTCCACTTT.

Worth noting for this clone: One junction end does not reproduce the germline sequence, and a read error may be involved. V is TRBV3-1 (or the pseudogene TRBV3-2) and J is TRBJ2-3, with D unresolved. Germline V gene sequence: CDR1 LGHDT, CDR2 YNNKEL (reference sequence). The CDR3 totals 15 residues. The DNA of the CDR3 is TGTGCCAGCAGCCTGAGCAAGGCAGGCACGGATACGCAGTATTTT. Its translation: CASSLSKAGTDTQYF.

The chain is built from TRBV5-5 and TRBJ2-5; D is possibly TRBD1 (6 bases). This CDR3 has 15 residues. V lost 6 bases, J lost 1 base, and 16 bases lay in between. Germline CDR1 and CDR2: SGHKS and YYEKEE (reference sequence). The CDR3 DNA reads as TGTGCCAGCACCACTGTCGGACAGCCCCAAGAGACCCAGTACTTC. Amino acid sequence: CASTTVGQPQETQYF.